This T cell receptor (beta chain) was recorded in a study of cytomegalovirus exposure and HLA in healthy donors. Study-level points and caveats: Using a false discovery rate of 0.05, a later analysis showed that fewer than 20,000 TCR beta sequences were associated with HLA alleles. Analysis was carried out at a later point, and it linked a missense DCLRE1C variant to TCR beta V- and J-gene trimming. Later on, an analysis showed TCR association rates differing by HLA locus, with DRB1 the most and HLA-C the fewest.

The CDR3 length is 16 residues. Germline lookup yields CDR1 MGHRA and CDR2 YSYEKL. V dropped 3 bases and J dropped 7 bases, with 21 bases sitting between them. Only one count was recorded for this clone. Its cognate antigen is unknown. Primers for the PCR totalled 60 Vbeta and 13 Jbeta. Produced via immunoSEQ multiplex PCR; TCRdb's table is partial and in-frame only. This sample has approximately 97,000 clones; 70% to 90% occur once, and the top ten carry 2.6%. The receptor comes from a man aged 40-49 years in good health and CMV-seronegative. The rearrangement links TRBV4-1 to TRBJ1-1, with D possibly being TRBD1 (5 bases). Sequenced: PBMCs. CDR3 region: CASSQTPGGLGGEAFF. DNA for the CDR3: TGCGCCAGCAGCCAGACCCCCGGAGGGTTGGGGGGTGAAGCTTTCTTT.